These 17 T cell receptor beta chains came from one sample sequenced in a study of cytomegalovirus exposure and HLA in healthy donors (dated by TCRdb to about 2017). The protocol used for the library was the immunoSEQ multiplex PCR assay. For the multiplex PCR, a mixture combining 60 forward primers for TCR Vbeta segments and 13 reverse primers for TCR Jbeta segments was used. Imported from immuneACCESS, the table was reduced by TCRdb to in-frame sequences with V and J called. These copies leave out some clones; in studies compared against another copy, an unresolved V gene accounts for under half, and the cause of the remainder is not known. The sample table shows 150,000 to 200,000 clones, and approximately 86% are seen once. Approximately 1.7% of the sample goes to the ten largest clones. The sample comprised PBMCs. These TCRs come from a woman younger than 30 in good health and CMV-seronegative.

The count of this clone is one. This rearrangement joins TRBV7-6 to TRBJ2-5; 8 bases fit TRBD1. The trim removed 2 bases at V and 5 bases at J, leaving 4 bases unmatched. CDR3 size: 14 residues. CDR1 and CDR2 from the germline V gene are SGHVS and FNYEAQ. CDR3: CASSLQGARETQYF. CDR3 sequence (DNA): TGTGCCAGCAGCTTACAGGGGGCGCGGGAGACCCAGTACTTC.

This sequence joins TRBV28 and TRBJ2-1; 14 nucleotides line up with TRBD2. CDR1 and CDR2 from the germline V gene are MDHEN and SYDVKM. Trimming removed 5 bases from V and 3 bases from J; junction bases left unmatched: 6. CDR3 length: 17 residues. The chain's CDR3 is CASSPRLAGGFYNEQFF. Written as DNA, the CDR3 is TGTGCCAGCAGTCCACGACTAGCGGGGGGGTTCTACAATGAGCAGTTCTTC.

The chain combines TRBV27 with TRBJ2-5, with a weak D call TRBD1 (6 bases). The J call may not be correct, given that the DNA end is closer to TRBJ2-7. Germline CDR1 is MNHEY and CDR2 is SMNVEV (reference sequence). The CDR3 is made up of 13 amino acids. The CDR3, as DNA: TGTGCCAGCAGCATACAGGGTCCTTACGAGCAGTACTTC. Translating gives CASSIQGPYEQYF.

The CDR3 protein is CASSQEVTGDEKLFF. CDR3 nucleotides: TGCGCCAGCAGCCAAGAGGTGACCGGGGATGAAAAACTGTTTTTT. J is TRBJ1-4 and V is TRBV4-1; D not certain. With 0 bases removed from V and 6 bases from J, the gap between germline ends came to 11 bases. The length of the CDR3 is 15 residues. The V gene's germline CDR1 is MGHRA and CDR2 YSYEKL.

The chain uses TRBV2 and TRBJ1-5; the match to TRBD1 covers 7 bases. Germline V gene data show CDR1 as SNHLY and CDR2 as FYNNEI. The length of the CDR3 is 18 residues. V lost 7 bases and J lost 0; bases outside the gene matches: 15. For the CDR3, the DNA is TGTGCCAGCATGAGAGGACAGGACCCGGTCCATAGCAATCAGCCCCAGCATTTT. Translating it yields CASMRGQDPVHSNQPQHF.

The V and J genes are TRBV4-1 and TRBJ1-1, with D possibly TRBD1 on 5 matching bases. Per the germline V gene, CDR1 is MGHRA and CDR2 is YSYEKL. The CDR3 has 16 amino acids. Trimming removed 0 bases from V and 4 bases from J, with 15 bases in between. CDR3 in amino acids: CASSQDRGGPSTEAFF. Here the CDR3 DNA reads TGCGCCAGCAGCCAAGATCGGGGGGGACCTAGCACTGAAGCTTTCTTT.

The chain joins TRBV7-9 to TRBJ1-6; TRBD1 agrees at 9 bases. Trimming took 5 bases from V and 1 from J; bases not matched to a gene: 12. The CDR3 spans 19 residues. Looked up from germline, CDR1 is SEHNR and CDR2 is FQNEAQ (reference sequence). Here the CDR3 reads CASSVGTTGGASYNSPLHF. The CDR3 DNA is TGTGCCAGCAGCGTAGGGACCACAGGGGGCGCGTCCTATAATTCACCCCTCCACTTT.

The rearrangement uses TRBV28 and TRBJ1-2; TRBD1 agrees at 8 bases. Germline assignment: CDR1 MDHEN and CDR2 SYDVKM. Unmatched junction bases numbered 7, after V lost 6 bases and J lost 4 bases. The length of the CDR3 is 14 residues. The CDR3 is CASSTRTGFYGYTF. CDR3 nucleotides: TGTGCCAGCAGCACTCGGACAGGGTTCTATGGCTACACCTTC.

The chain is built from TRBV28 and TRBJ1-2; a possible D gene is TRBD1 (6 bases). Germline V CDR1 and CDR2: MDHEN, SYDVKM. V lost 11 bases and J 4 bases, leaving 17 bases between the germline ends. The CDR3 is 13 amino acids. The chain's CDR3 is CAARTDPSYGYTF. CDR3 coding DNA: TGTGCCGCTAGGACAGATCCCTCCTATGGCTACACCTTC.

This clone was observed a single time. This chain connects TRBV21-1 to TRBJ1-1; TRBD1, the table's D call, was not compared with the DNA. TRBV21-1 is reported as a pseudogene. The CDR3 is 13 amino acids. CDR3 in DNA: TGTGCCAGTGAGGACAGGGTGAAAACTGAAGCTTTCTTT. Translating gives CASEDRVKTEAFF.

The J gene is TRBJ2-6, the V gene TRBV30; the D gene is possibly TRBD2 (5 bases). The CDR3 is 13 residues long. Trimming shortened V by 3 bases and J by 4 bases, and 7 bases separated the two germline ends. Germline values: CDR1 GTSNPN, CDR2 SVGIG (reference sequence). CDR3 sequence reads: CAWREAGANVLTF. The CDR3 DNA reads TGTGCCTGGAGGGAGGCCGGGGCCAACGTCCTGACTTTC.

The V call is TRBV11-3, the J call TRBJ2-2; D is perhaps TRBD2 (5 bases). Trimming removed 1 base at V and 4 bases at J, with 13 bases between. This CDR3 is 16 amino acids long. The germline CDR1 and CDR2 sequences are SGHNT and YENEEA. The CDR3 DNA reads as TGTGCCAGCAGCTTAGTAGGTGGGAGAGGCACCGGGGAGCTGTTTTTT. Protein product: CASSLVGGRGTGELFF.

The table lists this clone with a count of one. J is TRBJ1-1 and V is TRBV7-2; the D is unclear. The CDR3 has 14 residues. Germline CDR1 SGHTA, CDR2 FQGNSA. V was cut by 1 base and J by 0 bases, with 6 bases left in between. CDR3 sequence (DNA): TGTGCCAGCAGCTTAGGAACGGTGAACACTGAAGCTTTCTTT. Translated: CASSLGTVNTEAFF.

The chain links TRBV5-1 to TRBJ2-3; TRBD2 matches at 11 bases. CDR3 length: 15 residues. The V gene's germline CDR1 is SGHRS and CDR2 YFSETQ. After removal of 4 bases from V and 1 base from J, the junction contained 2 bases not matched to a gene. The CDR3 DNA sequence: TGCGCCAGCAGCCCGGGACTAGCGGGCACAGATACGCAGTATTTT. Translated, it gives CASSPGLAGTDTQYF.

The count of this clone is one. This chain connects TRBV10-3 to TRBJ1-1; D remains ambiguous. Germline CDR1 ENHRY, CDR2 SYGVKD. V was pared by 9 bases and J by 4 bases, with 9 bases between. The CDR3 length is 11 residues. The chain's CDR3 is CAISRGTEAFF. DNA of the CDR3: TGTGCCATTTCCCGGGGCACTGAAGCTTTCTTT.

The rearrangement uses TRBV27 and TRBJ1-5; 7 bases match TRBD1. Germline CDR1 is MNHEY and CDR2 is SMNVEV (reference sequence). The J segment lost 6 bases and the V segment lost 4 bases, leaving 3 bases of the junction unmatched. The CDR3 totals 13 residues. Written as DNA, the CDR3 is TGTGCCAGCAGTTGGACAGGCTCTCAGCCCCAGCATTTT. Protein sequence: CASSWTGSQPQHF.

The V gene is TRBV7-9, the J gene TRBJ1-6; D might be TRBD1 (5 bases). The ends were cut back, 3 bases at V and 7 bases at J, with 10 bases in the middle. This CDR3 has 14 amino acids. Germline V gives CDR1 SEHNR, CDR2 FQNEAQ (reference sequence). The CDR3 reads CASSFPGANSPLHF. Here the CDR3 DNA reads TGTGCCAGCAGCTTTCCTGGGGCCAATTCACCCCTCCACTTT.